This entry describes one T cell receptor beta chain. The record originates from a study of blood T cell repertoires in COVID-19. Study as a whole: Collection of acute and convalescent COVID-19 samples took place in the United States, Italy and Spain. PBMCs, B-cell-depleted T cells, or T cells provided the cDNA or gDNA that made up the material.

This table comes from immunoSEQ multiplex PCR, and its TCRdb copy is limited to in-frame clones, with some not included. This sample has roughly 83,000 clones, with about 82% found just once. This CDR3 has 16 residues. The V gene's germline CDR1 is PRHDT and CDR2 FYEKMQ (reference sequence). V gave up 5 bases and J gave up 0 bases, with 13 bases separating them. This chain uses TRBV13 with TRBJ2-2; a possible D gene is TRBD1 (6 bases). The sequence derives from a middle-aged man with active COVID-19. Material for sequencing was peripheral blood. CDR3 bases: TGTGCCAGCAGCCCCAGACCAGGGGCGAACACCGGGGAGCTGTTTTTT. Its translation is CASSPRPGANTGELFF.